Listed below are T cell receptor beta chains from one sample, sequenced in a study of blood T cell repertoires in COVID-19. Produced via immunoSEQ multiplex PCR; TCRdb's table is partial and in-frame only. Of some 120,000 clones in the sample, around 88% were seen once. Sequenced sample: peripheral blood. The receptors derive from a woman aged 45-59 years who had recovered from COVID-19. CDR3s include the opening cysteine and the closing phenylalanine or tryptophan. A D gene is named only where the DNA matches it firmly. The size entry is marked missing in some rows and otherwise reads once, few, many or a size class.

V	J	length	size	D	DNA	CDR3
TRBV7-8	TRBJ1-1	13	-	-	TGTGCCAGCAGCTTACGAGATGACACTGAAGCTTTCTTT	CASSLRDDTEAFF
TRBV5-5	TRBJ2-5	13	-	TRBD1	TGTGCCAGCAGAATACAGGGGCAAGAGACCCAGTACTTC	CASRIQGQETQYF
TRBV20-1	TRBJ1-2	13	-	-	TGCAGTGCTAGTACCGCGTGGGGGGGTGGCTACACCTTC	CSASTAWGGGYTF
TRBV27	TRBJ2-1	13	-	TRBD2	TGTGCCAGCAGGAGGACTAGCTACAATGAGCAGTTCTTC	CASRRTSYNEQFF
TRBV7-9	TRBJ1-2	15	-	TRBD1	TGTGCCAGCAGCTGGTCAGGGGGCGGGAGCTATGGCTACACCTTC	CASSWSGGGSYGYTF
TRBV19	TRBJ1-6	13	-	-	TGTGCCAGTAGTATGGGCAGGGATTCACCCCTCCACTTT	CASSMGRDSPLHF
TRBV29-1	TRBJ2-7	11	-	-	TGCAGCGTTGGAGGAATCTACGAGCAGTACTTC	CSVGGIYEQYF
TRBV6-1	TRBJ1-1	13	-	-	TGTGCCAGCAGTGAAGTCGGGAACACTGAAGCTTTCTTT	CASSEVGNTEAFF
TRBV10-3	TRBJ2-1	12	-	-	TGTGCCACCACCCGGCAGGGCTATGAGCAGTTCTTC	CATTRQGYEQFF
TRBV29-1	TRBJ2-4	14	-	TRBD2	TGCAGCGCGGTAGCGGGAGGGCCCGGAAACATTCAGTACTTC	CSAVAGGPGNIQYF
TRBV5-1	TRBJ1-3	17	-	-	TGCGCCAGCAGCTCCACACGACAGACCTCCTCTGGAAACACCATATATTTT	CASSSTRQTSSGNTIYF
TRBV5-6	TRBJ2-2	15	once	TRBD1	TGTGCCAGCAGCCGGGACAGGGGGCATGGCGGGGAGCTGTTTTTT	CASSRDRGHGGELFF
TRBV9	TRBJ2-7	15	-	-	TGTGCCAGCAGCGTAGCTACAGGGGAGGCTTACGAGCAGTACTTC	CASSVATGEAYEQYF
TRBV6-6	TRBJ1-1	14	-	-	TGTGCCAGCATCCCACTGGGGGGGGACACTGAAGCTTTCTTT	CASIPLGGDTEAFF
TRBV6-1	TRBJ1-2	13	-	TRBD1	TGTGCCAGCAGTGAGGCCGGGACAGCCGGCTACACCTTC	CASSEAGTAGYTF
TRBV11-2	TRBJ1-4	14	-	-	TGTGCCAGCAGCTTGACAGGCGCAAATGAAAAACTGTTTTTT	CASSLTGANEKLFF
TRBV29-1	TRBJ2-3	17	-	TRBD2	TGCAGCGCCGAGCCGGCTAGCGGGGGGCCCAGTCCAGATACGCAGTATTTT	CSAEPASGGPSPDTQYF
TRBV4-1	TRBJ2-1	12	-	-	TGCGCCAGCAGCCACCCCGGACAGCAGCAGTTCTTC	CASSHPGQQQFF
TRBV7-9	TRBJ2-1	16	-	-	TGTGCCAGCAGTGATGTAGCTTGGAGGGAGTACAATGAGCAGTTCTTC	CASSDVAWREYNEQFF
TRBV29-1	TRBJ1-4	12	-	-	TGCAGCGTTGGTAATGGGGCTGAAAAACTGTTTTTT	CSVGNGAEKLFF
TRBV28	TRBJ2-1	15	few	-	TGTGCCAGCAGTTTTCTCCTACTAGCAGGAAATGAGCAGTTCTTC	CASSFLLLAGNEQFF
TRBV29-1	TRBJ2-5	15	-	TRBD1	TGCAGCGTTGATTTGAGGACAGGGATCGAAGAGACCCAGTACTTC	CSVDLRTGIEETQYF
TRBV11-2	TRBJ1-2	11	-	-	TGTGCCAGCAGCTTAGGAGGTGGCTACACCTTC	CASSLGGGYTF
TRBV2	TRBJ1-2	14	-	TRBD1	TGTGCCAGCAGTGAGGGCAGGGGGAGATATGGCTACACCTTC	CASSEGRGRYGYTF
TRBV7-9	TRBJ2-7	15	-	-	TGTGCCAGCAGCACAATTGTAGGACTCCCCTACGAGCAGTACTTC	CASSTIVGLPYEQYF
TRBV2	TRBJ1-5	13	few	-	TGTGCCAGCATGCGGGATGGCAATCAGCCCCAGCATTTT	CASMRDGNQPQHF
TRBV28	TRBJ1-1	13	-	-	TGTGCCAGCAACTTGGGGGGTACAGCTGAAGCTTTCTTT	CASNLGGTAEAFF
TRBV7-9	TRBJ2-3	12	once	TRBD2	TGTGGGGCGGGAGAGGCATCAGGTACGCAGTATTTT	CGAGEASGTQYF
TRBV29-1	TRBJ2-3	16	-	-	TGCAGCGACCCCCCTGGAGGGGGGGGCCGGGGAGATACGCAGTATTTT	CSDPPGGGGRGDTQYF
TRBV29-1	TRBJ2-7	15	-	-	TGCAGCGTTCGGGGCGGGGACGGGCGTTGGTACGAGCAGTACTTC	CSVRGGDGRWYEQYF
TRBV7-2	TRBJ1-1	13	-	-	TGTGCCAGCAGCTTCCAGGGTCGCACTGAAGCTTTCTTT	CASSFQGRTEAFF
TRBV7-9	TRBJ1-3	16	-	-	TGTGCCAGCAGCCCCAGGGGCGAGATCTCTGGAAACACCATATATTTT	CASSPRGEISGNTIYF
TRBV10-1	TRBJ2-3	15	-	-	TGCGCCAGCAGTGAGTCCCGACAGAGCACAGATACGCAGTATTTT	CASSESRQSTDTQYF
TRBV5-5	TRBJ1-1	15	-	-	TGTGCCAGCAGCTTTATTGGGGGCGTCGACACTGAAGCTTTCTTT	CASSFIGGVDTEAFF
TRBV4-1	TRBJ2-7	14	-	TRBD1	TGCGCCAGCAGTTCTGACAGGGGGCCCTACGAGCAGTACTTC	CASSSDRGPYEQYF
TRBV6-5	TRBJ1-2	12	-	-	TGTGCCAGCAGTTACCAGGGAGGGGGCTACACCTTC	CASSYQGGGYTF
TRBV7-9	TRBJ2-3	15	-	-	TGTGCCAGCAGTCAAGTGGAGGGGGCCGTAGATACGCAGTATTTT	CASSQVEGAVDTQYF
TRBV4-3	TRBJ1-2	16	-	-	TGCGCCAGCAGCCAAGATCTACGGGGGGGGTCTTATGGCTACACCTTC	CASSQDLRGGSYGYTF
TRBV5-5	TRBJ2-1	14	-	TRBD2	TGTGCCAGCAGCTCAGCGGGGGCCCGGGGTGAGCAGTTCTTC	CASSSAGARGEQFF
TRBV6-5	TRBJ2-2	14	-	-	TGTGCCAGCAGCCTTACACTAGGGATCGGGGAGCTGTTTTTT	CASSLTLGIGELFF
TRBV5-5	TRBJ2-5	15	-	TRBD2	TGTGCCAGCTCCCCCCGCGGACCCGGGGGGGAGACCCAGTACTTC	CASSPRGPGGETQYF
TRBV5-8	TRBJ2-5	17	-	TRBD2	TGTGCCAGCAGCTTGCTAGGACTAGCGGGGAGTAGGAAGACCCAGTACTTC	CASSLLGLAGSRKTQYF
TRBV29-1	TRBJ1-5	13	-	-	TGCAGCGTCTCGGGGGGCGGCAATCAGCCCCAGCATTTT	CSVSGGGNQPQHF
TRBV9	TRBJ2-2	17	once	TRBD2	TGTGCCAGCAGCGTAGGGACTGGCGGGAGGGAAACCGGGGAGCTGTTTTTT	CASSVGTGGRETGELFF
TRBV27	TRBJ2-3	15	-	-	TGTGCCAGCAGTTCTACAGGGGACTGGGGAGATACGCAGTATTTT	CASSSTGDWGDTQYF
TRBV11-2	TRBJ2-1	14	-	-	TGTGCCAGCAGCCCGGGAGGGACAGGGAATGAGCAGTTCTTC	CASSPGGTGNEQFF
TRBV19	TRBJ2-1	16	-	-	TGTGCCAGTAGTTTGACAGGATTGCGGTCCTACAATGAGCAGTTCTTC	CASSLTGLRSYNEQFF
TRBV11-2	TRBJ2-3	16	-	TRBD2	TGTGCCAGCAGCTTAGGAGGACTAGTGAAATTGGATACGCAGTATTTT	CASSLGGLVKLDTQYF
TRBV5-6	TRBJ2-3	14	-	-	TGTGCCAGCAGTGGACTTTCTAGCACAGATACGCAGTATTTT	CASSGLSSTDTQYF
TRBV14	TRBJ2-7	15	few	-	TGTGCCAGCAGCCTAGTTACTTCGAGCACCTACGAGCAGTACTTC	CASSLVTSSTYEQYF
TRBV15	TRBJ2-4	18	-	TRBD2	TGTGCCACCAGGTCGACTAGCGGGATCTCCCTAGCCAAAAACATTCAGTACTTC	CATRSTSGISLAKNIQYF
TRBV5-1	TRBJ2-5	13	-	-	TGCGCCAGCAGAGACACATGGCAAGAGACCCAGTACTTC	CASRDTWQETQYF
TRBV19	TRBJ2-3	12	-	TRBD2	TGTGCCAGTTCTAGCGGGCTTGATACGCAGTATTTT	CASSSGLDTQYF